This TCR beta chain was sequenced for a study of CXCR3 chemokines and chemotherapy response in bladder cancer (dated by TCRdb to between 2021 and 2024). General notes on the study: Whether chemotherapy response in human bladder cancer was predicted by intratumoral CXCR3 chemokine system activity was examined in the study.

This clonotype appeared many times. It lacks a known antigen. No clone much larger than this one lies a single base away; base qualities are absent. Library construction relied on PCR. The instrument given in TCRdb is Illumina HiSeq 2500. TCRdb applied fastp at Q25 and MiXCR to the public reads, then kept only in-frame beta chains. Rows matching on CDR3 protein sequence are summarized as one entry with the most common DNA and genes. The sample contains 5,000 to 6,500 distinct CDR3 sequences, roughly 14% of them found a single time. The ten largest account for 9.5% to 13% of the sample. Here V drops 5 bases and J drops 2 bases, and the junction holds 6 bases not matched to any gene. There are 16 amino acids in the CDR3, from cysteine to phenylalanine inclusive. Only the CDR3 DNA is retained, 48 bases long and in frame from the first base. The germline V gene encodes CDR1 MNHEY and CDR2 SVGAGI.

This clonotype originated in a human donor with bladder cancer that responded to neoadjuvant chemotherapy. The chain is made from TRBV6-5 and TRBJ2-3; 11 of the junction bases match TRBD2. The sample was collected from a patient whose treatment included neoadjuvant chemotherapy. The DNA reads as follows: TGTGCCAGCAGTCCTCGACTAGCGGGGAACACAGATACGCAGTATTTT. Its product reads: CASSPRLAGNTDTQYF.